This TCR beta chain was sequenced in a study of T-cell memory formation after mild COVID-19. As for the study in general: The two donors had largely donor-specific TCR clusters.

With regard to this clonotype: Antigen specificity is unknown.

The CDR3 is made up of 12 amino acids. Germline V gene lookup returns CDR1 SQVTM and CDR2 ANQGSEA. The ends were cut back, 4 bases at V and 6 bases at J, with 13 bases in the middle. After 5'RACE with constant-segment primers, TCR alpha and TCR beta cDNA libraries carrying sample barcodes and UMIs were obtained. TCRdb passed the 5' RACE reads through MiXCR, listing each CDR3 protein once. Among 55,000 to 70,000 distinct CDR3 sequences listed, about a quarter were seen once. Study-level points and caveats: CM and EM subsets held most contracting CD4+ clones; EMRA held CD8+ ones. CD4+ bias marked clones expanding day 15 to 37, unlike balanced contracting clones.

Sequenced input: PBMCs or a T cell subset sorted from them (not recorded which). This chain uses TRBV29-1 with TRBJ2-7, with a tentative D call TRBD2 (6 bases). The receptor was derived from a man aged 18 to 30 who had mild COVID-19 (a few samples of this study predate the infection). Cell type and time point are not known. The CDR3 region is CSVGMGGVEQYF. The CDR3 DNA follows: TGCAGCGTTGGGATGGGGGGAGTCGAGCAGTACTTC.